The 3 T cell receptor beta chains presented below share a single source sample, sequenced in a study of blood T cell repertoires in COVID-19. Sequenced by immunoSEQ multiplex PCR; TCRdb stores in-frame clones only, minus some. Of about 170,000 clones listed, 80% to 95% are singletons. Sequenced sample: peripheral blood. The receptors were sampled from a man younger than 45 with COVID-19, enrolled during active disease.

The rearrangement joins TRBV7-2 to TRBJ2-7; 8 nucleotides agree with TRBD1. CDR1 and CDR2 from the germline V gene are SGHTA and FQGNSA. Trimming at V came to 1 base and at J to 1 base, leaving 6 bases not matched to a gene. The CDR3 contains 16 residues. CDR3: CASSLGGQVLSYEQYF. The CDR3 DNA follows: TGTGCCAGCAGCTTAGGGGGACAGGTTCTTTCCTACGAGCAGTACTTC.

V usage is TRBV7-9 and J usage is TRBJ2-7, with 11 positions matching TRBD2. This CDR3 comprises 17 residues. With V trimmed by 11 bases and J by 0 bases, 15 bases remained unmatched. Per the germline V gene, CDR1 is SEHNR and CDR2 is FQNEAQ (reference sequence). CDR3 amino acids: CAVSGTSGARSSYEQYF. The CDR3 DNA follows: TGTGCCGTATCTGGGACTAGCGGCGCTAGGAGCTCCTACGAGCAGTACTTC.

The chain carries TRBV30 and TRBJ2-7; 10 bases match TRBD1. Germline V gene lookup returns CDR1 GTSNPN and CDR2 SVGIG (reference sequence). The CDR3 covers 14 residues. With 0 bases clipped from V and 2 bases from J, the junction kept 1 base outside the gene matches. CDR3 sequence reads: CAWSVGTGAYEQYF. DNA for the CDR3: TGTGCCTGGAGTGTGGGGACAGGGGCCTACGAGCAGTACTTC.